Following are 17 T cell receptor beta chains from one sample sequenced in a study of cytomegalovirus exposure and HLA in healthy donors. Primers included in the PCR were 60 Vbeta and 13 Jbeta primers. The method was immunoSEQ multiplex PCR; TCRdb's version includes in-frame clones alone and lacks a portion of them. The sample carries under 200,000 clones, approximately 79% recorded once. What was sequenced was PBMCs. The receptors shown here come from a man aged 40-55 years in good health and CMV-seronegative.

The gene calls are TRBV13 and TRBJ2-2; D gene ambiguous. CDR1 and CDR2 (germline): PRHDT, FYEKMQ (reference sequence). CDR3 length equals 12 residues. Trimming stripped 2 bases from V and 13 bases from J, with 11 bases between. This CDR3 reads CASSLPGGGLFF. DNA for the CDR3: TGTGCCAGCAGCTTACCTGGTGGCGGGCTGTTTTTT.

This clone has only a few counts. The rearrangement joins TRBV6-5 to TRBJ1-2; a weak D match, TRBD1 (5 bases). Looked up from germline, CDR1 is MNHEY and CDR2 is SVGAGI. The CDR3 spans 12 residues. With 7 bases removed from V and 8 bases from J, the gap between germline ends came to 14 bases. CDR3 in amino acids: CASKQTAGGYTF. The CDR3 DNA follows: TGTGCCAGCAAACAGACAGCCGGGGGCTACACCTTC.

This clone came up a few times. This CDR3 is CASSPPQGVAFYEQYF. DNA of the CDR3: TGTGCCAGCTCACCACCGCAGGGTGTTGCTTTCTACGAGCAGTACTTC. J is TRBJ2-7 and V is TRBV18; the D gene is possibly TRBD1 (5 bases). In germline, CDR1 is KGHSH, CDR2 LQKENI. Trimming removed 0 bases at V and 3 bases at J, with 15 bases between. This CDR3 has 16 amino acids.

This clone was seen only once. J is TRBJ2-7 and V is TRBV5-4; 7 nucleotides line up with TRBD2. The ends lost 4 bases at V and 8 bases at J; junction bases unmatched: 21. The CDR3 loop spans 17 amino acids. The V gene's germline CDR1 is SGHNT and CDR2 YYREEE (reference sequence). The CDR3 nucleotides are TGTGCCAGCAGCCCTCCTCTTGGGGGAGGGCCTAGGCGTAAGCAGTACTTC. Its protein product is CASSPPLGGGPRRKQYF.

CDR3 in amino acids: CASSPRTGKETQYF. The CDR3 DNA reads as TGTGCCAGCAGCCCGCGGACAGGGAAGGAGACCCAGTACTTC. The gene calls are TRBV7-8 and TRBJ2-5; 8 nucleotides agree with TRBD1. Germline trimming cut 5 bases from V and 5 bases from J; bases unmatched to any gene: 7. CDR1 and CDR2 (germline): SGHVS, FQNEAQ. The CDR3 extends over 14 amino acids.

The chain employs TRBV6-1 and TRBJ1-1; D remains ambiguous. V was trimmed by 3 bases and J by 1 base, leaving 6 bases between them. Germline CDR1 is MNHNS and CDR2 is SASEGT. The CDR3 runs to 13 residues. The CDR3 DNA reads as TGTGCCAGCAGTGATCTGTCGAACACTGAAGCTTTCTTT. Its protein product is CASSDLSNTEAFF.

The chain is built from TRBV28 and TRBJ2-3, with TRBD2 matching 10 bases. Unmatched junction bases numbered 6, after V lost 6 bases and J lost 0 bases. Germline values: CDR1 MDHEN, CDR2 SYDVKM. CDR3 length: 16 residues. The CDR3 nucleotides read TGTGCCAGCAGCCTCCGGACTAGCGGAAGCACAGATACGCAGTATTTT. It translates to CASSLRTSGSTDTQYF.

This clone occurred a few times. The gene calls are TRBV6-5 and TRBJ1-2; 10 positions agree with TRBD1. CDR3 size: 14 residues. The germline V gene has CDR1 MNHEY and CDR2 SVGAGI. V lost 6 bases and J lost 2; bases outside the gene matches: 3. The CDR3 region is CASRPGQGNYGYTF. CDR3 sequence (DNA): TGTGCCAGCAGACCGGGACAGGGGAACTATGGCTACACCTTC.

The rearrangement joins TRBV19 to TRBJ2-2; TRBD2 aligns across 10 bases. The CDR3 covers 16 residues. J gave up 0 bases and V 7 bases, and 5 bases lay outside the gene matches. Germline CDR1 LNHDA, CDR2 SQIVND (reference sequence). The CDR3, as DNA: TGTGCCAGTACCTTTAGCGGGGGGTCGAACACCGGGGAGCTGTTTTTT. Its protein is CASTFSGGSNTGELFF.

This clone showed up just a few times. The CDR3 loop is CASGFHPPRTGKGEKLFF. In DNA, the CDR3 is TGTGCTAGTGGTTTTCACCCGCCTAGGACAGGGAAAGGTGAAAAACTGTTTTTT. V and J are TRBV12-5 and TRBJ1-4; 8 bases align to TRBD1. The trim removed 3 bases at V and 7 bases at J, leaving 16 bases unmatched. This CDR3 contains 18 residues. Germline-derived CDR1 and CDR2 are LGHNT and FRNRAP.

This chain links TRBV11-2 with TRBJ2-1, with D possibly TRBD2 on 5 matching bases. Trimming removed 2 bases at V and 0 bases at J, with 8 bases between. Looked up from germline, CDR1 is SGHAT and CDR2 is FQNNGV. This CDR3 contains 15 residues. The CDR3 bases are TGTGCCAGCAGCTTACAGCGGAGCTCCTACAATGAGCAGTTCTTC. Amino acids: CASSLQRSSYNEQFF.

V and J are TRBV4-2 and TRBJ2-5, with 7 bases matching TRBD1. V lost 0 bases, J lost 0 bases, and 1 base stayed unmatched. Per the germline V gene, CDR1 is LGHNA and CDR2 is YNFKEQ. The CDR3 extends over 15 amino acids. CDR3 region: CASSQEQGYQETQYF. CDR3 in DNA: TGTGCCAGCAGCCAAGAACAGGGGTACCAAGAGACCCAGTACTTC.

A few counts support this clone. V is TRBV28 and J is TRBJ1-2; D is possibly TRBD1 (6 bases). This CDR3 contains 14 residues. The V end was cut by 5 bases, the J end by 4 bases, with 14 bases between. Germline V gene data show CDR1 as MDHEN and CDR2 as SYDVKM. This chain's CDR3 is CASSRRDIFYGYTF. The CDR3 DNA is TGTGCCAGCAGTCGCCGGGACATATTCTATGGCTACACCTTC.

V is TRBV5-1 and J is TRBJ2-3; TRBD2 aligns across 12 bases. J lost 3 bases, V lost 2 bases, and 4 bases had no gene match. CDR3 size: 16 residues. Germline V gene lookup returns CDR1 SGHRS and CDR2 YFSETQ. The CDR3 loop reads CASSLSGTSGTDTQYF. The DNA for the CDR3 is TGCGCCAGCAGCTTATCCGGGACTAGCGGGACAGATACGCAGTATTTT. Full variable domain (outside the CDR3, taken from reference TRBV5-1 and TRBJ2-3): KAGVTQTPRYLIKTRGQQVTLSCSPISGHRSVSWYQQTPGQGLQFLFEYFSETQRNKGNFPGRFSGRQFSNSRSEMNVSTLELGDSALYLCASSLSGTSGTDTQYFGPGTRLTVL.

The chain combines TRBV4-1 with TRBJ2-3, with a tentative D call TRBD2 (7 bases). The V end lost 4 bases, the J end lost 2 bases, and 16 bases lay between the germline ends. The CDR3 is 16 amino acids. The germline V gene encodes CDR1 MGHRA and CDR2 YSYEKL. The CDR3 DNA is TGCGCCAGCAGCCCGGGGGGCGGGACTTACACAGATACGCAGTATTTT. Translation gives CASSPGGGTYTDTQYF.

This clone was found a few times. The V and J genes are TRBV5-1 and TRBJ2-1, with 14 nucleotides matching TRBD2. Trimming cost V 6 bases and J 6 bases; bases outside gene matches: 5. Per germline, CDR1 SGHRS and CDR2 YFSETQ. The CDR3 is made up of 15 amino acids. In nucleotides, the CDR3 is TGCGCCAGCAACCCCGGGACTAGCGGGAGCAATGAGCAGTTCTTC. The encoded protein is CASNPGTSGSNEQFF.

The chain combines TRBV5-6 with TRBJ1-5, with unresolved D. The germline CDR1 and CDR2 sequences are SGHDT and YYEEEE. Trimming removed 2 bases at V and 4 bases at J, with 4 bases between. The CDR3 is made up of 12 amino acids. CDR3 in amino acids: CASSFGNQPQHF. The DNA of the CDR3 is TGTGCCAGCAGCTTCGGGAATCAGCCCCAGCATTTT.